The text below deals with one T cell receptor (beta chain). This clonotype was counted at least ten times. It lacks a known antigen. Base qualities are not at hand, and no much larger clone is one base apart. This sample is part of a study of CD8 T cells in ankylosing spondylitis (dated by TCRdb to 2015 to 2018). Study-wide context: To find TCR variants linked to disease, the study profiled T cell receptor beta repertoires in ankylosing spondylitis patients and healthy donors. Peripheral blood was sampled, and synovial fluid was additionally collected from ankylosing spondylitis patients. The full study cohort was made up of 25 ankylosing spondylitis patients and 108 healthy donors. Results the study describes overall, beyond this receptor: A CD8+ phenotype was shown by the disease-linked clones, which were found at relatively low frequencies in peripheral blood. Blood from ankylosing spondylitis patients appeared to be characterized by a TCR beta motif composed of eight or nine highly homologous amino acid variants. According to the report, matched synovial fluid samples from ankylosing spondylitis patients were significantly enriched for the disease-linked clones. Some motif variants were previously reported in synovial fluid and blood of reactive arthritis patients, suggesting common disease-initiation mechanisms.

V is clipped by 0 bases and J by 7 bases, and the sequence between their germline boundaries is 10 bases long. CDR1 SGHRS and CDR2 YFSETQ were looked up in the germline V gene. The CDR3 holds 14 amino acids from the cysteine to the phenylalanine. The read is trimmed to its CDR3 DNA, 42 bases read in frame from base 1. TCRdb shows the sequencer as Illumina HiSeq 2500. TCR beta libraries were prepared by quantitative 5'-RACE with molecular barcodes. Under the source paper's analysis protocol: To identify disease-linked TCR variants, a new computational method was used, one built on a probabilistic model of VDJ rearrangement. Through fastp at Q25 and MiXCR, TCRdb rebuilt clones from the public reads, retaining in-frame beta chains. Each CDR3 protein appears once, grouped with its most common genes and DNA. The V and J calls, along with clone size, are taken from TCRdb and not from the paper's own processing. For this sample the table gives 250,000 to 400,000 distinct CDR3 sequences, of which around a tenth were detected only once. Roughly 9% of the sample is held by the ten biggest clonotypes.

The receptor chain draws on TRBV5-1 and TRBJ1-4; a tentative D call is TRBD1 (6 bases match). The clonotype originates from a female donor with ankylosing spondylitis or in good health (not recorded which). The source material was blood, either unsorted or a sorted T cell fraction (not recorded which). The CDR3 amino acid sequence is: CASSLASGAEKLFF. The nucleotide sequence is TGCGCCAGCAGCTTGGCCTCGGGGGCTGAAAAACTGTTTTTT.